This TCR beta chain stems from a study of shared clonotypes between healthy human individuals. Germline loops: CDR1 LGHNA, CDR2 YNFKEQ. The length of the CDR3 is 13 residues. The V end was cut by 6 bases, the J end by 4 bases, with 10 bases between. Study outcomes and limitations: The donor pool, a small one, limited the genetic and exposure-history diversity represented. Generally, naive subsets (rather than memory subsets) showed larger estimated richness.

In the naive CD8 group, cells lacked CD45RO and were positively selected for CCR7, so terminally differentiated effector memory CD45RA+ cells were left out. With respect to this clone: Its target is unknown.

Repertoires were generated with immunoSEQ multiplex PCR, while TCRdb's copy carries only in-frame clones and drops some. The sample yields approximately 650,000 clones, nearly 97% seen once. The source of this sequence is a woman under 40 in good health. V gene TRBV4-2 combines with J gene TRBJ2-1; no clear D. Material for sequencing was naive CD8+ T cells sorted from blood. The CDR3, as DNA: TGTGCCAGCAGTGGCGGTACTTACAATGAGCAGTTCTTC. The encoded protein is CASSGGTYNEQFF.